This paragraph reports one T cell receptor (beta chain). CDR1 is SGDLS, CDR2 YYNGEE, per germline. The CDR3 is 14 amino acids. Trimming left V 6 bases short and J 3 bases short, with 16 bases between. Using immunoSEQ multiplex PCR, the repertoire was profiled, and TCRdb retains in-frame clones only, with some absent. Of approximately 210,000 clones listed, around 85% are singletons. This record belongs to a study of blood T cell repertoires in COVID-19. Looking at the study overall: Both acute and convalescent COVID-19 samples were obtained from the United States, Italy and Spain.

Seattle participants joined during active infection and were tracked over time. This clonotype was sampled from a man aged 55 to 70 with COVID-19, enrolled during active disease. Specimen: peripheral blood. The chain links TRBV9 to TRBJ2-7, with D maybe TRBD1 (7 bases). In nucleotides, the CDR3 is TGTGCCAGCACCCGCGGGACAGAGAACTACGAGCAGTACTTC. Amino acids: CASTRGTENYEQYF.